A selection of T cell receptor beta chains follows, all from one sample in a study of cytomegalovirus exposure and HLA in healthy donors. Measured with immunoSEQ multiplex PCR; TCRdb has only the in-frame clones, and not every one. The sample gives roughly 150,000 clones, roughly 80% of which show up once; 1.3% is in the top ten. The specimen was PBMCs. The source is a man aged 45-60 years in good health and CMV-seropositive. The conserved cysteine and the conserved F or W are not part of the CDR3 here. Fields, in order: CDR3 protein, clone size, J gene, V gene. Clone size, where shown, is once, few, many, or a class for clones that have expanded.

ASSLGLGDTQY	.	TRBJ2-3	TRBV7-3
AISEQQGANQPQH	.	TRBJ1-5	TRBV10-3
ASSPGAREQF	.	TRBJ2-1	TRBV18
ASSLEGQGEIGELF	.	TRBJ2-2	TRBV27
ASMSEKLF	.	TRBJ1-4	TRBV28
ASSLQGIYNEQF	.	TRBJ2-1	TRBV5-1
ASSLKRDEQY	.	TRBJ2-7	TRBV28
ASSQVRLAGSDEQF	.	TRBJ2-1	TRBV4-3
ASRDRGSSFLMNTEAF	.	TRBJ1-1	TRBV19
ASSITWGLLY	.	TRBJ1-3	TRBV28
ASSPDGTSLREQF	.	TRBJ2-1	TRBV6-4
ASSLVGSGGDTEAF	.	TRBJ1-1	TRBV5-6
AVQGTGSGEQY	.	TRBJ2-7	TRBV6-6
ATSRDPRQTPTNEKLF	.	TRBJ1-4	TRBV15
ASSNFQGNTEAF	.	TRBJ1-1	TRBV27
ASSLQAGGAVATQY	.	TRBJ2-3	TRBV5-4
SAAGPEAF	.	TRBJ1-1	TRBV29-1
ASSPQVSGNTIY	few	TRBJ1-3	TRBV9
ASSPGNEQF	.	TRBJ2-1	TRBV7-9
ASSPQTGNTEAF	.	TRBJ1-1	TRBV18
ASSSAGPAKNEQF	.	TRBJ2-1	TRBV5-4
ASGVGPNSPLH	.	TRBJ1-6	TRBV6-4
ASSLNRAETQY	.	TRBJ2-5	TRBV27
ASSIPGNTEAF	.	TRBJ1-1	TRBV19
ASSQVWTGGLSGANVLT	once	TRBJ2-6	TRBV4-1
ASKRDSNYGYT	few	TRBJ1-2	TRBV6-5
ASSLFGIGQMNTEAF	.	TRBJ1-1	TRBV5-1
ASSPPSGTVYGYT	.	TRBJ1-2	TRBV7-2
ASSPSDTQY	few	TRBJ2-3	TRBV18
ASSLAGPLGHEQY	.	TRBJ2-7	TRBV7-3
ASSQDWRGPEQY	.	TRBJ2-7	TRBV4-3
ASSLGAGDYEQY	.	TRBJ2-7	TRBV11-1
ASSQGPRDYQETQY	.	TRBJ2-5	TRBV4-2
ASSPAGGTYEQY	.	TRBJ2-7	TRBV7-9
ASSLGTGLGYGYT	.	TRBJ1-2	TRBV7-9